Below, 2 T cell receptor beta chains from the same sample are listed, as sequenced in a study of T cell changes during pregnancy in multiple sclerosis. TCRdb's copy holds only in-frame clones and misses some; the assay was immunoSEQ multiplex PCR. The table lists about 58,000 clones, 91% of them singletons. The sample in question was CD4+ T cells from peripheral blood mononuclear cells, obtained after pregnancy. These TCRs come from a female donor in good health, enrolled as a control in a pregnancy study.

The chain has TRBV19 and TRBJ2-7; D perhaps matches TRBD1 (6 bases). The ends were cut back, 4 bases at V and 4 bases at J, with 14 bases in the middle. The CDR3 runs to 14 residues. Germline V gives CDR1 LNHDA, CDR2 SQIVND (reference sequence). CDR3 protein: CASSKGDTPYEQYF. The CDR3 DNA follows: TGTGCCAGTAGTAAGGGGGACACCCCTTACGAGCAGTACTTC. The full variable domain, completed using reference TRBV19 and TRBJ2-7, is DGGITQSPKYLFRKEGQNVTLSCEQNLNHDAMYWYRQDPGQGLRLIYYSQIVNDFQKGDIAEGYSVSREKKESFPLTVTSAQKNPTAFYLCASSKGDTPYEQYFGPGTRLTVT.

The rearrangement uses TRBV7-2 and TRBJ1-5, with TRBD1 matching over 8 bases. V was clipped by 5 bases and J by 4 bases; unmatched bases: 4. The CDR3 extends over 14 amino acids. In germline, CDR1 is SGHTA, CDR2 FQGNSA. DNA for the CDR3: TGTGCCAGCAGCCCGAGGACAGGGAATCAGCCCCAGCATTTT. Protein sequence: CASSPRTGNQPQHF.